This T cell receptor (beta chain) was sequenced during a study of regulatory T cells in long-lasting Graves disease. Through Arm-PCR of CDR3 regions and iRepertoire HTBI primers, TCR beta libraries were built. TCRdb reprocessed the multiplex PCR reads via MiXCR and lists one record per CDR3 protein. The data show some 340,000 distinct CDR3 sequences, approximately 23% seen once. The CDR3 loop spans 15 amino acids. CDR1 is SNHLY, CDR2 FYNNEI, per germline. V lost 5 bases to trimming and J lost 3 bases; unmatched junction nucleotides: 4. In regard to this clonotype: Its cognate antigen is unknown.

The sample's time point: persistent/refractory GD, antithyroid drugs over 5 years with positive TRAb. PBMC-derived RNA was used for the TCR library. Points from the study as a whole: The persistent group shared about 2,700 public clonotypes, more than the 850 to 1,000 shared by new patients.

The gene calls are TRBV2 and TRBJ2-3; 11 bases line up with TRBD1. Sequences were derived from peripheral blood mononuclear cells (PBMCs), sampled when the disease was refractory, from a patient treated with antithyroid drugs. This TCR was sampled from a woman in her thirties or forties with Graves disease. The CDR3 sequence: CASSWTGGSTDTQYF. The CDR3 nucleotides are TGTGCCAGCAGTTGGACAGGGGGCTCGACAGATACGCAGTATTTT.